Listed below are T cell receptor beta chains from one sample, sequenced in a study of T cell repertoires in cytomegalovirus infection. Antigens of these TCRs are unknown. Via MiXCR, TCRdb re-called the reads, giving one row per CDR3 protein. Of hundreds of thousands of distinct CDR3 sequences in the sample, around 29% were seen once. Sequencing used cultured PBMCs, obtained from culture after CMV antigen stimulation. The receptors stem from a human donor in good health (CMV status not recorded). Some clones in this sample may be carry-over from other donors' samples. The CDR3 runs from the conserved cysteine through the conserved F or W. D genes are given only for firm matches. Size tells how often a clone was seen (once, few, many) or the class of an expanded clone, and some rows leave it out.

j_gene: TRBJ1-2; d_gene: -; abundance: few; v_gene: TRBV12-3/TRBV12-4; CDR3nt: TGTGCCAGCAGTTTACGGGGGGTTTATGGCTACACCTTC; CDR3aa: CASSLRGVYGYTF
j_gene: TRBJ2-1; d_gene: TRBD1; abundance: -; v_gene: TRBV7-2; CDR3nt: TGTGCCAGCAGCTTAGCGGGGACAGTCATGGATGAGCAGTTCTTC; CDR3aa: CASSLAGTVMDEQFF
j_gene: TRBJ2-7; d_gene: TRBD2; abundance: -; v_gene: TRBV20-1; CDR3nt: TGCAGCACCTCACCCGGACTAGCGGGGGCCACACGCCTTCGAGAGCAGTACTTC; CDR3aa: CSTSPGLAGATRLREQYF
j_gene: TRBJ2-7; d_gene: TRBD1; abundance: -; v_gene: TRBV5-6; CDR3nt: TGTGCCAGCAGCTGGACAGGCCCCTCCTACGAGCAGTACTTC; CDR3aa: CASSWTGPSYEQYF
j_gene: TRBJ1-1; d_gene: -; abundance: few; v_gene: TRBV6-1; CDR3nt: TGTGCCAGCAGTGAAGCCCCCCGCTTCTCTGAAGCTTTCTTT; CDR3aa: CASSEAPRFSEAFF
j_gene: TRBJ2-3; d_gene: TRBD2; abundance: -; v_gene: TRBV6-5; CDR3nt: TGTGCCAGCAGTTACGGGGGACTAGCATCCGATACGCAGTATTTT; CDR3aa: CASSYGGLASDTQYF
j_gene: TRBJ1-1; d_gene: -; abundance: -; v_gene: TRBV7-2; CDR3nt: TGTGCCAGCAGCTTAGAGAGGGGTAGGGCTGAAGCTTTCTTT; CDR3aa: CASSLERGRAEAFF
j_gene: TRBJ2-5; d_gene: TRBD2; abundance: -; v_gene: TRBV20-1; CDR3nt: TGCAGTGCCTTAGCGGGGGAGCAAGAGACCCAGTACTTC; CDR3aa: CSALAGEQETQYF
j_gene: TRBJ2-3; d_gene: TRBD1; abundance: few; v_gene: TRBV7-8; CDR3nt: TGTGCCAGCAGCCCCCGGGACAGGGTAATCACAGATACGCAGTATTTT; CDR3aa: CASSPRDRVITDTQYF
j_gene: TRBJ2-2; d_gene: -; abundance: few; v_gene: TRBV27; CDR3nt: TGTGCCAGCAGTCCGGACAGGGCCTTCAGCCTAGCGGGCTCATGGGACCACGAAGCCCTGTTTTTT; CDR3aa: CASSPDRAFSLAGSWDHEALFF
j_gene: TRBJ2-7; d_gene: TRBD1; abundance: many; v_gene: TRBV7-8; CDR3nt: TGTGCCAGCAGCTTACAGGGGGCGGGACTCTACGAGCAGTACTTC; CDR3aa: CASSLQGAGLYEQYF
j_gene: TRBJ1-2; d_gene: -; abundance: few; v_gene: TRBV6-1; CDR3nt: TGTGCCAGCCGCTCCGAGGGACGGGGCTACACCTTC; CDR3aa: CASRSEGRGYTF
j_gene: TRBJ2-1; d_gene: TRBD2; abundance: -; v_gene: TRBV7-9; CDR3nt: TGTGCCAGCAGCTCAACTAGCGGGAACTACAATGAGCAGTTCTTC; CDR3aa: CASSSTSGNYNEQFF
j_gene: TRBJ1-2; d_gene: -; abundance: -; v_gene: TRBV7-9; CDR3nt: TGTGCCAGCAGCTCGGTATGGGAGACTAACTATGGCTACACCTTC; CDR3aa: CASSSVWETNYGYTF
j_gene: TRBJ1-3; d_gene: -; abundance: -; v_gene: TRBV12-3/TRBV12-4; CDR3nt: TGTGCCAGCAGTGTCCCGCTTTTGGCCGCCGCTGGAAACACCATATATTTT; CDR3aa: CASSVPLLAAAGNTIYF
j_gene: TRBJ1-1; d_gene: -; abundance: -; v_gene: TRBV19; CDR3nt: TGTGCCAGTAGTATCGACAGTATGAACACTGAAGCTTTCTTT; CDR3aa: CASSIDSMNTEAFF
j_gene: TRBJ1-1; d_gene: TRBD1; abundance: -; v_gene: TRBV6-1; CDR3nt: TGTGCCAGCAGTGAGGGACAGGACCCAACCCCGATGAACACTGAAGCTTTCTTT; CDR3aa: CASSEGQDPTPMNTEAFF
j_gene: TRBJ2-7; d_gene: TRBD2; abundance: -; v_gene: TRBV4-2; CDR3nt: TGTGCCAGCAGCCAAGATCTTAACGGGAGGACCTACGAGCAGTACTTC; CDR3aa: CASSQDLNGRTYEQYF
j_gene: TRBJ1-2; d_gene: -; abundance: -; v_gene: TRBV11-2; CDR3nt: TGTGCCAGCAGCTTAGGGAGGGGGGACGTCTACACCTTC; CDR3aa: CASSLGRGDVYTF
j_gene: TRBJ1-1; d_gene: TRBD1; abundance: few; v_gene: TRBV7-9; CDR3nt: TGTGCCAGCAGCCGACAGGGTCCAAACACTGAAGCTTTCTTT; CDR3aa: CASSRQGPNTEAFF
j_gene: TRBJ1-1; d_gene: -; abundance: -; v_gene: TRBV6-5; CDR3nt: TGTGCCAGCAGTTGGTCCGCAACTCCTTCACAGGGCACTGAAGCTTTCTTT; CDR3aa: CASSWSATPSQGTEAFF
j_gene: TRBJ2-2; d_gene: -; abundance: few; v_gene: TRBV7-6; CDR3nt: TGTGCCAGCAGCTTATTAATTGGTGCGGGGGAGCTGTTTTTT; CDR3aa: CASSLLIGAGELFF
j_gene: TRBJ2-3; d_gene: -; abundance: -; v_gene: TRBV5-1; CDR3nt: TGCGCCAGCGGTTCGGCGGGGACTGCTAGCACAGATACGCAGTATTTT; CDR3aa: CASGSAGTASTDTQYF
j_gene: TRBJ2-7; d_gene: -; abundance: few; v_gene: TRBV28; CDR3nt: TGTGCCAGCAGTTTTCGGGAGCAGTACTTC; CDR3aa: CASSFREQYF
j_gene: TRBJ2-4; d_gene: TRBD2; abundance: few; v_gene: TRBV7-9; CDR3nt: TGTGCCAGCAGCCCCCGGAGCGGGAGGGGAACGGCCAAAAACATTCAGTACTTC; CDR3aa: CASSPRSGRGTAKNIQYF
j_gene: TRBJ2-3; d_gene: -; abundance: few; v_gene: TRBV7-8; CDR3nt: TGTGCCAGCAGCAAACTGGCCCCAGGAGATACGCAGTATTTT; CDR3aa: CASSKLAPGDTQYF
j_gene: TRBJ1-2; d_gene: -; abundance: -; v_gene: TRBV4-2; CDR3nt: TGTGCCAGCGTGGATATAGACGGTTCCTATGGCTACACCTTC; CDR3aa: CASVDIDGSYGYTF
j_gene: TRBJ1-3; d_gene: -; abundance: -; v_gene: TRBV9; CDR3nt: TGTGCCAGCAGCGGATGGGACATGAGCTCTGGAAACACCATATATTTT; CDR3aa: CASSGWDMSSGNTIYF
j_gene: TRBJ1-3; d_gene: -; abundance: -; v_gene: TRBV11-2; CDR3nt: TGTGCCAGCAGCCCCCAGGGAAACACCATATATTTT; CDR3aa: CASSPQGNTIYF
j_gene: TRBJ2-3; d_gene: -; abundance: many; v_gene: TRBV7-6; CDR3nt: TGTGCCAGCAAGGTGGGACCTAGCACAGATACGCAGTATTTT; CDR3aa: CASKVGPSTDTQYF
j_gene: TRBJ2-7; d_gene: -; abundance: -; v_gene: TRBV2; CDR3nt: TGTGCCAGCAGTATTGGACAACCTTCGCGGGAGCAGTACTTC; CDR3aa: CASSIGQPSREQYF
j_gene: TRBJ2-1; d_gene: -; abundance: few; v_gene: TRBV7-2; CDR3nt: TGTGCCAGCAGCTCGACTCCATGGGTTTGGAATGAGCAGTTCTTC; CDR3aa: CASSSTPWVWNEQFF
j_gene: TRBJ1-1; d_gene: -; abundance: few; v_gene: TRBV29-1; CDR3nt: TGCAGCGTTGAATCCAAGGGTCGGTACACTGAAGCTTTCTTT; CDR3aa: CSVESKGRYTEAFF
j_gene: TRBJ1-2; d_gene: -; abundance: -; v_gene: TRBV18; CDR3nt: TGTGCCAGCTCACCACGGGGGAATGGCTACACCTTC; CDR3aa: CASSPRGNGYTF
j_gene: TRBJ2-3; d_gene: -; abundance: few; v_gene: TRBV7-9; CDR3nt: TGTGCCAGCAGTTTGTCGACCGTTAATACGCAGTATTTT; CDR3aa: CASSLSTVNTQYF
j_gene: TRBJ2-6; d_gene: -; abundance: few; v_gene: TRBV27; CDR3nt: TGTGCCAGCAGTTTGTGGGGGGCTGGGGCCAACGTCCTGACTTTC; CDR3aa: CASSLWGAGANVLTF
j_gene: TRBJ2-6; d_gene: -; abundance: -; v_gene: TRBV6-5; CDR3nt: TGTGCCAGCAGTCTCACTGACTCTGGGGCCAACGTCCTGACTTTC; CDR3aa: CASSLTDSGANVLTF
j_gene: TRBJ1-5; d_gene: -; abundance: many; v_gene: TRBV12-5; CDR3nt: TGTGCTAGTGGTTTTGGGGGTCAGGGGAGCAATCAGCCCCAGCATTTT; CDR3aa: CASGFGGQGSNQPQHF
j_gene: TRBJ2-1; d_gene: TRBD2; abundance: few; v_gene: TRBV7-9; CDR3nt: TGTGCCAGCAGCCCCTGGGAGGGGTCTAATGAGCAGTTCTTC; CDR3aa: CASSPWEGSNEQFF
j_gene: TRBJ2-3; d_gene: TRBD1; abundance: -; v_gene: TRBV6-2/TRBV6-3; CDR3nt: TGTGCCAGCAGTTGGACAGGGCATGCAGATACGCAGTATTTT; CDR3aa: CASSWTGHADTQYF
j_gene: TRBJ2-3; d_gene: TRBD2; abundance: few; v_gene: TRBV4-1; CDR3nt: TGCGCCAGCAGCCCGGGACTAGCGGCCGCAGATACGCAGTATTTT; CDR3aa: CASSPGLAAADTQYF
j_gene: TRBJ2-3; d_gene: TRBD2; abundance: many; v_gene: TRBV7-8; CDR3nt: TGTGCCAGCAGCTTCGGACTAGCGGGAGGAGGCACAGATACGCAGTATTTT; CDR3aa: CASSFGLAGGGTDTQYF
j_gene: TRBJ1-6; d_gene: -; abundance: many; v_gene: TRBV7-2; CDR3nt: TGTGCCAGCAGCTTAAGGCTCGGGAGTTATTCACCCCTCCACTTT; CDR3aa: CASSLRLGSYSPLHF
j_gene: TRBJ2-7; d_gene: TRBD1; abundance: -; v_gene: TRBV11-2; CDR3nt: TGTGCCAGCAGGCAACCGGGACAGGGACTTTACGAGCAGTACTTC; CDR3aa: CASRQPGQGLYEQYF
j_gene: TRBJ1-2; d_gene: -; abundance: few; v_gene: TRBV12-5; CDR3nt: TGTGCTAGTGTTCCGGGACCGTCTTATGGCTACACCTTC; CDR3aa: CASVPGPSYGYTF
j_gene: TRBJ2-3; d_gene: -; abundance: many; v_gene: TRBV4-1; CDR3nt: TGCGCCAGCAGCCAAGTGGATCTGGGCCCAGATACGCAGTATTTT; CDR3aa: CASSQVDLGPDTQYF
j_gene: TRBJ1-1; d_gene: -; abundance: -; v_gene: TRBV9; CDR3nt: TGTGCCAGCAGCCGAGAGAGGGGAGGATCGGACACTGAAGCTTTCTTT; CDR3aa: CASSRERGGSDTEAFF
j_gene: TRBJ1-5; d_gene: -; abundance: once; v_gene: TRBV29-1; CDR3nt: TGCAGCGTGGGGGGTCCGGATCAGCCCCAGCATTTT; CDR3aa: CSVGGPDQPQHF
j_gene: TRBJ2-1; d_gene: TRBD1; abundance: few; v_gene: TRBV7-9; CDR3nt: TGTGCCAGCAGCCCCCCGGGACAGGGGGTGCCCTACAATGAGCAGTTCTTC; CDR3aa: CASSPPGQGVPYNEQFF
j_gene: TRBJ2-3; d_gene: -; abundance: few; v_gene: TRBV6-1; CDR3nt: TGTGCCAGCAGTAGGGCTAGCGACACAGATACGCAGTATTTT; CDR3aa: CASSRASDTDTQYF
j_gene: TRBJ1-6; d_gene: TRBD1; abundance: -; v_gene: TRBV25-1; CDR3nt: TGTGCCAGCAAATCGACAGGGGTCAGGAATTCACCCCTCCACTTT; CDR3aa: CASKSTGVRNSPLHF
j_gene: TRBJ2-1; d_gene: -; abundance: -; v_gene: TRBV25-1; CDR3nt: TGTGCCAGCAGTGTCCCCGGGGACTTAGCCTACAATGAGCAGTTCTTC; CDR3aa: CASSVPGDLAYNEQFF
j_gene: TRBJ2-7; d_gene: TRBD1; abundance: few; v_gene: TRBV19; CDR3nt: TGTGCCAGTAGTAACCAGGGGGCCTCCTACGAGCAGTACTTC; CDR3aa: CASSNQGASYEQYF
j_gene: TRBJ1-2; d_gene: TRBD1; abundance: -; v_gene: TRBV4-1; CDR3nt: TGCGCCAGCAGCCCCTCACAGGGGGGGTTCTATGGCTACACCTTC; CDR3aa: CASSPSQGGFYGYTF